This T cell receptor beta chain came from a study of T cells in Graves' hyperthyroidism and ophthalmopathy. Study-wide results and caveats: Blood also carried most thyroid clonotypes expanded above 0.001. Researchers report that a 13 V-J model separated ophthalmopathy from stable hyperthyroidism.

The CDR3 sequence runs 18 residues, both termini included. Using about 10 ml of fresh peripheral blood, PBMCs were prepared. Researchers took RNA transcripts and amplified the TCR beta CDR3 regions from them. Primed by the HTBI set, a first-round RT-PCR was run on the TCR CDR3. MiXCR, applied by TCRdb to the multiplex PCR reads, yields one record per CDR3 protein. The data hold about 500,000 distinct CDR3 sequences, with roughly a sixth observed a single time. Many counts were recorded for this clonotype. The antigen is undetermined. Because the CDR3's place on the DNA is in doubt, the DNA is left out and the CDR3 is given as listed by TCRdb.

The chain uses TRBV12-3 or TRBV12-4 and TRBJ2-1; the listed D gene, TRBD2, was not tested against the DNA. The source of this sequence is a woman aged 25 to 39 with Graves' ophthalmopathy. The sequenced sample consisted of blood. CDR3 region: CASSFVGPGLAGHNEQFF.